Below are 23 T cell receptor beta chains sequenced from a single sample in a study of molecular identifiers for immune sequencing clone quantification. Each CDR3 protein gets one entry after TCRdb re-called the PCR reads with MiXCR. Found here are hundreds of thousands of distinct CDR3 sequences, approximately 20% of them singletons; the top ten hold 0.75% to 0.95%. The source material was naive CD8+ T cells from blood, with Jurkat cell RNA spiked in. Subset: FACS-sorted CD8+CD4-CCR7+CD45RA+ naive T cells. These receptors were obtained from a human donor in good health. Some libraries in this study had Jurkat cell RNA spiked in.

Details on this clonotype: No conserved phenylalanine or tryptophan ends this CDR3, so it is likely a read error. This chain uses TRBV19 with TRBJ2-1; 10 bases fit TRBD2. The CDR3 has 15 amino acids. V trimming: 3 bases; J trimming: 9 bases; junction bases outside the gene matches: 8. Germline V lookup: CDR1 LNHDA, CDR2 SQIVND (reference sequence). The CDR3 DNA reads TGTGCCAGTAGTATCGCGGCTAGCGGGAGTGTTGAGCAGTTCTCC. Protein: CASSIAASGSVEQFS.

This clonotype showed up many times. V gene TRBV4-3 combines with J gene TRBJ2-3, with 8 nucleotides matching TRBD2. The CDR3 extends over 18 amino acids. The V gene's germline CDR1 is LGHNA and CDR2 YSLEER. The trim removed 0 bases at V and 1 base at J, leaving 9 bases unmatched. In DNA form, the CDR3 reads TGCGCCAGCAGCCAAGATTCGGCGGGAGGAGCCCGCACAGATACGCAGTATTTT. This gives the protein CASSQDSAGGARTDTQYF.

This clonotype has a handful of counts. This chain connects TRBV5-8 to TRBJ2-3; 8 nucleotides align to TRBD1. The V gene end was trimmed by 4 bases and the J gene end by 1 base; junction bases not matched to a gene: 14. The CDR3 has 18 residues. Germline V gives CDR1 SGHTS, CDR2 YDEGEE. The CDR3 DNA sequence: TGTGCCAGCAGCGACCGGGACAGGCCTCCCGGGGGCACAGATACGCAGTATTTT. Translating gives CASSDRDRPPGGTDTQYF. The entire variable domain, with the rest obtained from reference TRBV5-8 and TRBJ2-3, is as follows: EAGVTQSPTHLIKTRGQQATLRCSPISGHTSVYWYQQALGLGLQFLLWYDEGEERNRGNFPPRFSGRQFPNYSSELNVNALELEDSALYLCASSDRDRPPGGTDTQYFGPGTRLTVL.

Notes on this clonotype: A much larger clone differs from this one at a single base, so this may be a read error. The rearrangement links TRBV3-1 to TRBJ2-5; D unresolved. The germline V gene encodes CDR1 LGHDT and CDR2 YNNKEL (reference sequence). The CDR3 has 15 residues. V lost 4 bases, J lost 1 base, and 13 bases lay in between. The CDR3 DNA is TGTGCCAGCAGCCTAGATTTGGCGACCCAAGAGACCCAGTACTTC. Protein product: CASSLDLATQETQYF.

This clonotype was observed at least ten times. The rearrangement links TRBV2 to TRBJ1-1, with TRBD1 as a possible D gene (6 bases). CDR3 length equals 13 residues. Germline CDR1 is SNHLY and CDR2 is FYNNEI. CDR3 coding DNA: TGTGGCAGGCAGGGGCAGACGAACACTGAAGCTTTCTTT. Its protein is CGRQGQTNTEAFF.

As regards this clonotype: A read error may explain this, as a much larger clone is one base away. CDR3 coding DNA: TGCGCCAGCAGCCAAGTCCCGGGACGATTGGACACTGAAGCTTTCTTT. Translated, it gives CASSQVPGRLDTEAFF. The genes are TRBV4-1 and TRBJ1-1, with a tentative D call TRBD1 (5 bases). The CDR3 loop spans 16 amino acids. V was cut by 1 base and J by 3 bases, with 15 bases left in between. CDR1 MGHRA and CDR2 YSYEKL come from the germline V gene.

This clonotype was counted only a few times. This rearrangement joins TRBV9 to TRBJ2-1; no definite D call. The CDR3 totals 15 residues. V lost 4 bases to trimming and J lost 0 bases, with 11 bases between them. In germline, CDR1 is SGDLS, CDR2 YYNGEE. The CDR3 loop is CASSHKVDSYNEQFF. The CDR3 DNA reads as TGTGCCAGCAGCCACAAGGTGGACTCCTACAATGAGCAGTTCTTC.

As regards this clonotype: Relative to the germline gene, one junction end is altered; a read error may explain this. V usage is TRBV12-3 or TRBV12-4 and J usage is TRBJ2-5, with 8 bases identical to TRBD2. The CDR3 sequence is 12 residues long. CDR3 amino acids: CASSLRGETQCF. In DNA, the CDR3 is TGTGCCAGCAGTTTGCGGGGGGAGACCCAGTGCTTC.

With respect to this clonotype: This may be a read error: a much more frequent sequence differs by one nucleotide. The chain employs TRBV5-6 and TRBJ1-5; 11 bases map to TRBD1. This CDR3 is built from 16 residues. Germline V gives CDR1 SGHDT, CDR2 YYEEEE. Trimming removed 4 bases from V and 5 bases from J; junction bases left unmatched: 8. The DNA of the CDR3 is TGTGCCAGCAGCCCTCGGGACAGGGGGGGGGATCAGCCCCAGCATTTT. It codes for CASSPRDRGGDQPQHF.

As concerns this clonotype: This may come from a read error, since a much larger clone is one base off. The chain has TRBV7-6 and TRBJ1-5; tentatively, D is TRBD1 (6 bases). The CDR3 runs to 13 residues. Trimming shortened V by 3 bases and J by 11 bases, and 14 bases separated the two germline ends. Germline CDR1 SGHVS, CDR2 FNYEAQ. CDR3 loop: CASSFAGVQSQHF. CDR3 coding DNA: TGTGCCAGCAGCTTTGCAGGGGTCCAGTCCCAGCATTTT.

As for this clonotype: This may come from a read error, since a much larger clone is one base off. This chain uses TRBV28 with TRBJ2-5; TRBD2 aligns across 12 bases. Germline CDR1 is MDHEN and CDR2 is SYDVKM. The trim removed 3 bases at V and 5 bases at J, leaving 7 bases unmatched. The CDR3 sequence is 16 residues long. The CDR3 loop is CASSFRLAGAKETQYF. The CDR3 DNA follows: TGTGCCAGCAGTTTTAGACTAGCGGGAGCTAAGGAGACCCAGTACTTC.

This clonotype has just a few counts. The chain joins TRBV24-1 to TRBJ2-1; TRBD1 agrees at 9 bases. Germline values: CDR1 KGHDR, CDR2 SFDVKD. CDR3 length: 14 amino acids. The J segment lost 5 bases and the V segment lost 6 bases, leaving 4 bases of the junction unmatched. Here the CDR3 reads CATSRGQGHNEQFF. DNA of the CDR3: TGTGCCACCAGTCGCGGACAGGGGCACAATGAGCAGTTCTTC.

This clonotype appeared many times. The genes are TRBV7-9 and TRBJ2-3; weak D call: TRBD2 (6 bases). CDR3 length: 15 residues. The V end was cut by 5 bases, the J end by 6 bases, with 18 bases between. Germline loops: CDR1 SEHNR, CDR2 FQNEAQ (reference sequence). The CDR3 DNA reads TGTGCCAGCAGCCCTCTTGCGGGACTTGCGGATACGCAGTATTTT. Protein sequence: CASSPLAGLADTQYF.

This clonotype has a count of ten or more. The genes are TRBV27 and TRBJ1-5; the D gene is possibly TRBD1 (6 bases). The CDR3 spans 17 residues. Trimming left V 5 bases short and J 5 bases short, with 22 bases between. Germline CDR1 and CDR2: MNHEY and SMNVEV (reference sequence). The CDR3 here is CASSPSWGARSYQPQHF. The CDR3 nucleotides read TGTGCCAGCAGTCCCTCTTGGGGGGCGCGATCGTATCAGCCCCAGCATTTT.

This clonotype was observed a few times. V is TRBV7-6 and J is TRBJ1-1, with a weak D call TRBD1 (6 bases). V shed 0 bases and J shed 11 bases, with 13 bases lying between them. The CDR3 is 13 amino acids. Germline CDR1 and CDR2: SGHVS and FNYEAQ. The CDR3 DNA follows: TGTGCCAGCAGCTTAGCGGCAGGGGCTCGGGCTTTCTTT. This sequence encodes CASSLAAGARAFF.

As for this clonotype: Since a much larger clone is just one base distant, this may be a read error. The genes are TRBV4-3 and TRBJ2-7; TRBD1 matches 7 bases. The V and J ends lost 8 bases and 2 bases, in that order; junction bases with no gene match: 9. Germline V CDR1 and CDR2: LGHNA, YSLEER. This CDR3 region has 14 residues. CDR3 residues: CASGDRDRPYEQYF. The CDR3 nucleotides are TGCGCCAGCGGCGACCGGGACAGACCCTACGAGCAGTACTTC.

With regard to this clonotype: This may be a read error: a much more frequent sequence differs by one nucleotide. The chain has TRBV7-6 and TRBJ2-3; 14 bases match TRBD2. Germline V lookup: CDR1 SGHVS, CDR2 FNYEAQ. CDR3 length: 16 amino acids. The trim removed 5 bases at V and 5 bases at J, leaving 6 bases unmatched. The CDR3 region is CASSGGLAGARDTQYF. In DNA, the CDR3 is TGTGCCAGCAGCGGGGGACTAGCGGGAGCCCGAGATACGCAGTATTTT.

CDR3 nucleotide sequence: TGCAGTGCTAGAGATCCCGGGACTAGCGGGAGACCCGGGATAGATACGCAGTATTTT. The encoded protein is CSARDPGTSGRPGIDTQYF. V and J are TRBV20-1 and TRBJ2-3; the match to TRBD2 covers 14 bases. The trim removed 0 bases at V and 5 bases at J, leaving 13 bases unmatched. CDR3 length: 19 residues. The germline gives CDR1 DFQATT, CDR2 SNEGSKA (reference sequence).

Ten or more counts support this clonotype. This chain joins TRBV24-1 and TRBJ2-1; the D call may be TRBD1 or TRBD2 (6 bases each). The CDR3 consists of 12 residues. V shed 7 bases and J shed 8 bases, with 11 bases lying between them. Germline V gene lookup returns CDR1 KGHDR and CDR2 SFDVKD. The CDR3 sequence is CATRGGPYEQFF. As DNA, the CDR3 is TGTGCCACCAGGGGGGGCCCCTATGAGCAGTTCTTC.

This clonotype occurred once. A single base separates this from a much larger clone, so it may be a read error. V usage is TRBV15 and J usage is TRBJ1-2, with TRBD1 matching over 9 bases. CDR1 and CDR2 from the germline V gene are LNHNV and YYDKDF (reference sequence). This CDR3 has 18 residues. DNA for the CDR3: TGTGCCGCCAGCAGAGCCCGGGGACAGGGAGCGGGGGACTATGGCTACACCTTC. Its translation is CAASRARGQGAGDYGYTF. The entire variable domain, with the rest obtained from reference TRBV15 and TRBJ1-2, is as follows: DAMVIQNPRYQVTQFGKPVTLSCSQTLNHNVMYWYQQKSSQAPKLLFHYYDKDFNNEADTPDNFQSRRPNTSFCFLDIRSPGLGDTAMYLCAASRARGQGAGDYGYTFGSGTRLTVV.

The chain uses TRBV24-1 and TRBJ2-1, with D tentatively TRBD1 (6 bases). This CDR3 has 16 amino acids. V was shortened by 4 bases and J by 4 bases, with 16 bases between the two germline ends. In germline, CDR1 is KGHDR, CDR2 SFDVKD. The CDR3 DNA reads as TGTGCCACCAGTGAACACAGACAGGCTCGATACAATGAGCAGTTCTTC. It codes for CATSEHRQARYNEQFF.

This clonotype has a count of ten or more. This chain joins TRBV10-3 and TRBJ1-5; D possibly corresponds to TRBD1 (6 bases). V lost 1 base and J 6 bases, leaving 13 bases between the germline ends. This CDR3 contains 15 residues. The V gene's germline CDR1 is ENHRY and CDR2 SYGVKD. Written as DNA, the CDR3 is TGTGCCATCAGTGAGTTACAGGGACCCAGTCAGCCCCAGCATTTT. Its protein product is CAISELQGPSQPQHF.

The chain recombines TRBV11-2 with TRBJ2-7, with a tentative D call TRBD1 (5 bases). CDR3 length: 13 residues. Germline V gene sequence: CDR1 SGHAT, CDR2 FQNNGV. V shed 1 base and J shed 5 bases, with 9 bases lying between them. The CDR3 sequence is CASSLGQPNEQYF. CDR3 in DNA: TGTGCCAGCAGCTTAGGACAGCCCAACGAGCAGTACTTC.